The T cell receptor beta chain under discussion was sequenced for a study of control samples from healthy donors and cancer patients. Profiled with immunoSEQ multiplex PCR; TCRdb holds only in-frame clones, not every one. The profile shows 100,000 to 150,000 clones, 75% to 95% of them singletons. Germline V gene lookup returns CDR1 SGDLS and CDR2 YYNGEE. CDR3 size: 15 residues. With 4 bases clipped from V and 7 bases from J, the junction kept 8 bases outside the gene matches. The origin of this receptor is a man aged 35-49 years in good health. This chain joins TRBV9 and TRBJ2-2, with 9 bases lining up with TRBD2. The material sequenced was blood. The DNA of the CDR3 is TGTGCCAGCAGCAGGCGGGGGGGCCCGGACGGGGAGCTGTTTTTT. Amino acid sequence: CASSRRGGPDGELFF.